This TCR beta chain came from a study of blood T cells in healthy people across ages. Study context: Per two T cells, about one barcoded beta molecule was captured through template switching.

With a J-beta primer mix and a sample-barcoded 5' primer, a second PCR ran about 7 to 12 cycles. TCRdb redid the calling of the 5' RACE reads with MiXCR, one entry per CDR3 protein. The sample lists about 1.8 million distinct CDR3 sequences; 40% to 55% were seen once. Germline loops: CDR1 MNHNS, CDR2 SASEGT. This CDR3 is 16 amino acids long. V dropped 5 bases and J dropped 10; count of bases not matched to a gene: 16. Each sample yielded at least 6 million isolated PBMCs. The TCR comes from a woman aged 40 to 49 in good health. Source material: blood. The genes are TRBV6-1 and TRBJ2-1; 8 nucleotides agree with TRBD2. The CDR3 nucleotides are TGTGCCAGCAGTACTACCCCGGGAGCGGGGGCAAGGGAGCAGTTCTTC. Amino acids: CASSTTPGAGAREQFF.